One sample yielded the 22 T cell receptor beta chains listed below, sequenced in a study of chemoradiotherapy in HPV16-positive cancers. Profiling relied on immunoSEQ multiplex PCR, and the TCRdb table lists in-frame clones only, not all of them. The table lists roughly 1,300 clones, roughly four fifths of them singletons. Sample: tumor tissue, taken from a patient who underwent chemoradiotherapy. The receptors originated from a human donor with HPV-associated anogenital cancer.

This clone has more than one count but fewer than ten. CDR3 in amino acids: CASSEAQGQETQYF. Written as DNA, the CDR3 is TGTGCCAGCAGTGAAGCGCAGGGTCAAGAGACCCAGTACTTC. The genes are TRBV6-1 and TRBJ2-5, with a tentative D call TRBD1 (5 bases). This CDR3 is 14 amino acids long. The germline V gene encodes CDR1 MNHNS and CDR2 SASEGT. V gave up 0 bases and J gave up 2 bases, with 7 bases separating them.

The V gene is TRBV14, the J gene TRBJ1-2; D is unclear. This CDR3 contains 15 residues. Between the trimmed V and J ends, which lost 0 bases and 6 bases, there was a span of 14 bases. Germline V CDR1 and CDR2: SGHDN, FVKESK. CDR3 residues: CASSQDLEGFNGYTF. CDR3 in DNA: TGTGCCAGCAGCCAAGATCTCGAGGGATTTAATGGCTACACCTTC.

The chain employs TRBV4-2 and TRBJ1-2; D might be TRBD1 (5 bases). Trimming removed 0 bases at V and 7 bases at J, with 15 bases between. The CDR3 loop spans 15 amino acids. The germline CDR1 and CDR2 sequences are LGHNA and YNFKEQ. CDR3 nucleotide sequence: TGTGCCAGCAGCCAAGATGTCGCGGGGCTATCTGGCTACACCTTC. Translating it yields CASSQDVAGLSGYTF.

The chain joins TRBV14 to TRBJ2-2; D is unresolved. CDR3 length: 14 amino acids. V lost 0 bases to trimming and J lost 4 bases, with 6 bases between them. CDR1 is SGHDN and CDR2 is FVKESK in the germline V gene. CDR3 DNA sequence: TGTGCCAGCAGCCAAGATTTGGCCACCGGGGAGCTGTTTTTT. Its protein is CASSQDLATGELFF. The full variable domain, in which reference TRBV14 and TRBJ2-2 provide the parts outside the CDR3, is EAGVTQFPSHSVIEKGQTVTLRCDPISGHDNLYWYRRVMGKEIKFLLHFVKESKQDESGMPNNRFLAERTGGTYSTLKVQPAELEDSGVYFCASSQDLATGELFFGEGSRLTVL.

The J gene is TRBJ1-1, the V gene TRBV4-3; D is perhaps TRBD1 (5 bases). V was shortened by 0 bases and J by 1 base, with 12 bases between the two germline ends. Germline assignment: CDR1 LGHNA and CDR2 YSLEER. This CDR3 has 16 residues. As DNA, the CDR3 is TGCGCCAGCAGCCAAGATGAAGGAACAGGGAACACTGAAGCTTTCTTT. It encodes CASSQDEGTGNTEAFF.

A few counts support this clone. CDR3 DNA sequence: TGTGCCAGCAGCCAAGATCGGTACGAGCAGTACTTC. Protein: CASSQDRYEQYF. The chain recombines TRBV14 with TRBJ2-7; D remains unclear. With 0 bases removed from V and 4 bases from J, the gap between germline ends came to 4 bases. CDR1 SGHDN and CDR2 FVKESK come from the germline V gene. The CDR3 runs to 12 residues.

The rearrangement links TRBV9 to TRBJ2-7; perhaps TRBD2 as D (6 bases). Deletions cut 0 bases from V and 2 bases from J, with 12 bases between. This CDR3 has 15 residues. CDR1 is SGDLS, CDR2 YYNGEE, per germline. CDR3: CASSVATGVTYEQYF. The DNA for the CDR3 is TGTGCCAGCAGCGTAGCTACGGGGGTGACCTACGAGCAGTACTTC.

V is TRBV9 and J is TRBJ1-1; D is unclear. V lost 0 bases, J lost 0 bases, and 18 bases lay in between. Germline CDR1 is SGDLS and CDR2 is YYNGEE. This CDR3 comprises 18 residues. The CDR3 DNA follows: TGTGCCAGCAGCGTAGGGTCTGGGAGGGCCACCATGAACACTGAAGCTTTCTTT. It is translated as CASSVGSGRATMNTEAFF.

This chain joins TRBV10-3 and TRBJ2-1; 11 bases are a match to TRBD2. The V and J ends lost 0 bases and 9 bases, in that order; junction bases with no gene match: 10. CDR1 is ENHRY and CDR2 is SYGVKD in the germline V gene. The CDR3 extends over 17 amino acids. The CDR3 spells CAISESKVTSGSSEQFF. DNA for the CDR3: TGTGCCATCAGTGAGTCTAAGGTAACTAGCGGGAGTTCTGAGCAGTTCTTC.

The gene calls are TRBV5-1 and TRBJ2-2, with D unresolved. The CDR3 is 15 amino acids. Germline V lookup: CDR1 SGHRS, CDR2 YFSETQ. The V end was cut by 4 bases, the J end by 5 bases, with 15 bases between. The CDR3 loop is CASSPLRSETGELFF. CDR3 bases: TGCGCCAGCAGCCCACTTCGGTCCGAAACCGGGGAGCTGTTTTTT.

This chain joins TRBV7-2 and TRBJ1-5; D is undetermined. The germline gives CDR1 SGHTA, CDR2 FQGNSA. There are 15 residues in the CDR3. Between the trimmed V and J ends, which lost 1 base and 3 bases, there was a span of 10 bases. The CDR3 sequence is CASSLVVSFNQPQHF. DNA of the CDR3: TGTGCCAGCAGCTTAGTAGTCAGCTTCAATCAGCCCCAGCATTTT.

This clone was picked up a small number of times. The chain recombines TRBV19 with TRBJ1-5; D not resolved. The CDR3 consists of 17 residues. The V end was cut by 5 bases, the J end by 1 base, with 18 bases between. The germline CDR1 and CDR2 sequences are LNHDA and SQIVND (reference sequence). The DNA of the CDR3 is TGTGCCAGTAGTCTCCGGGCCCTGGTTGCCAGCAATCAGCCCCAGCATTTT. This codes for CASSLRALVASNQPQHF.

This sequence joins TRBV6-5 and TRBJ2-2; TRBD2 might be the D (5 bases). V was cut by 6 bases and J by 1 base, with 9 bases left in between. Germline CDR1 is MNHEY and CDR2 is SVGAGI. CDR3 length: 14 residues. The CDR3 DNA follows: TGTGCCAGCAGACTAGACCTGAACACCGGGGAGCTGTTTTTT. Protein: CASRLDLNTGELFF.

The J gene is TRBJ2-2, the V gene TRBV7-9, with D perhaps matching TRBD1 (6 bases). The CDR3 spans 14 residues. The germline gives CDR1 SEHNR, CDR2 FQNEAQ (reference sequence). With 5 bases removed from V and 6 bases from J, the gap between germline ends came to 13 bases. The CDR3 here is CASSLQGNAGELFF. CDR3 bases: TGTGCCAGCAGCCTACAGGGAAACGCCGGGGAGCTGTTTTTT.

The rearrangement joins TRBV28 to TRBJ2-1; D is perhaps TRBD2 (6 bases). This CDR3 is built from 12 residues. Germline V gives CDR1 MDHEN, CDR2 SYDVKM. V lost 10 bases and J 1 base, leaving 8 bases between the germline ends. Here the CDR3 reads CATGSSYNEQFF. The CDR3 region has the DNA TGTGCCACCGGGAGTTCCTACAATGAGCAGTTCTTC.

The CDR3 DNA is TGTGCCAGCAGCCCCCGGACAGGGGGGGATCAGCCCCAGCATTTT. This sequence encodes CASSPRTGGDQPQHF. This chain connects TRBV5-5 to TRBJ1-5, with 10 bases identical to TRBD1. V lost 4 bases and J lost 5; bases outside the gene matches: 6. This CDR3 region has 15 residues. The germline gives CDR1 SGHKS, CDR2 YYEKEE (reference sequence). The variable domain in full, with the rest retrieved from reference TRBV5-5 and TRBJ1-5, is DAGVTQSPTHLIKTRGQQVTLRCSPISGHKSVSWYQQVLGQGPQFIFQYYEKEERGRGNFPDRFSARQFPNYSSELNVNALLLGDSALYLCASSPRTGGDQPQHFGDGTRLSIL.

The J gene is TRBJ1-1, the V gene TRBV7-6; D may be TRBD1 (5 bases). CDR3 size: 15 residues. Trimming cost V 1 base and J 1 base, with 10 bases left between them. Germline V CDR1 and CDR2: SGHVS, FNYEAQ. In DNA, the CDR3 is TGTGCCAGCAGCTTAGGGGGCTGGGGGAACACTGAAGCTTTCTTT. Protein sequence: CASSLGGWGNTEAFF.

The rearrangement uses TRBV28 and TRBJ2-7, with D perhaps given as TRBD1 or TRBD2 (5 bases each). This CDR3 is 14 amino acids long. V was shortened by 7 bases and J by 0 bases, with 13 bases between the two germline ends. In germline, CDR1 is MDHEN, CDR2 SYDVKM. CDR3 loop: CASTRRGYSYEQYF. The CDR3 DNA reads TGTGCCAGCACTCGCCGGGGCTACTCCTACGAGCAGTACTTC.

This chain joins TRBV14 and TRBJ1-3; 8 bases are shared with TRBD1. The CDR3 runs 18 residues. Unmatched junction bases numbered 11, after V lost 4 bases and J lost 0 bases. Germline lookup yields CDR1 SGHDN and CDR2 FVKESK. The CDR3 loop reads CASSRVPGQAPSGNTIYF. The CDR3 nucleotides read TGTGCCAGCAGCCGCGTCCCGGGACAGGCCCCCTCTGGAAACACCATATATTTT. Full variable domain (remainder filled in from reference TRBV14 and TRBJ1-3): EAGVTQFPSHSVIEKGQTVTLRCDPISGHDNLYWYRRVMGKEIKFLLHFVKESKQDESGMPNNRFLAERTGGTYSTLKVQPAELEDSGVYFCASSRVPGQAPSGNTIYFGEGSWLTVV.

J is TRBJ2-3 and V is TRBV20-1, with a possible D match to TRBD1 (5 bases). Germline V CDR1 and CDR2: DFQATT, SNEGSKA (reference sequence). V lost 7 bases and J 4 bases, leaving 9 bases between the germline ends. The CDR3 extends over 11 amino acids. CDR3 sequence: CSVGVADTQYF. CDR3 DNA: TGCAGTGTAGGGGTCGCAGATACGCAGTATTTT.

The V and J genes are TRBV28 and TRBJ1-2; D is uncertain. Trimming removed 3 bases at V and 8 bases at J, with 10 bases between. The CDR3 is 12 amino acids. In germline, CDR1 is MDHEN, CDR2 SYDVKM. The DNA of the CDR3 is TGTGCCAGCAGTTTGAGAGGACGAGGCTACACCTTC. It is translated as CASSLRGRGYTF.

This clone was seen a few times. V is TRBV4-1 and J is TRBJ1-2; D perhaps matches TRBD1 (5 bases). V lost 0 bases and J lost 8, with 10 bases in between. Looked up from germline, CDR1 is MGHRA and CDR2 is YSYEKL. This CDR3 spans 13 amino acids. The CDR3 is CASSQDQGRGYTF. For the CDR3, the DNA is TGCGCCAGCAGCCAAGACCAGGGACGCGGCTACACCTTC.